What follows are 7 T cell receptor beta chains derived from one specimen sequenced in a study of control samples from healthy donors and cancer patients. Measured with immunoSEQ multiplex PCR; TCRdb has only the in-frame clones, and not every one. Of about 250,000 clones in the sample, over 75% were seen once. The sample consisted of PBMCs. These receptors were obtained from a woman aged 60 to 75 with lung cancer.

This clone has more than one count but fewer than ten. The V gene is TRBV19, the J gene TRBJ2-7, with TRBD1 identical over 8 bases. The CDR3 totals 13 residues. In germline, CDR1 is LNHDA, CDR2 SQIVND (reference sequence). V shed 4 bases, J shed 13 bases, and the junction held 12 bases outside the gene matches. CDR3 protein: CASSTPGTGVPYF. CDR3 coding DNA: TGTGCCAGTAGTACCCCCGGGACAGGCGTACCTTACTTC.

The chain recombines TRBV5-1 with TRBJ1-3, with 10 bases lining up with TRBD1. Per germline, CDR1 SGHRS and CDR2 YFSETQ. The CDR3 loop spans 17 amino acids. J lost 4 bases, V lost 0 bases, and 7 bases had no gene match. The CDR3 is CASSLGSGQGRGNTIYF. CDR3 coding DNA: TGCGCCAGCAGCTTGGGATCGGGACAGGGGAGAGGAAACACCATATATTTT.

The chain couples TRBV5-1 to TRBJ1-2; 9 bases are a match to TRBD1. CDR1 SGHRS and CDR2 YFSETQ come from the germline V gene. Germline trimming cut 0 bases from V and 4 bases from J; bases unmatched to any gene: 4. The CDR3 has 15 amino acids. CDR3 nucleotides: TGCGCCAGCAGCTTGGCCGGACAGGGGACCTATGGCTACACCTTC. Translation gives CASSLAGQGTYGYTF.

V is TRBV7-9 and J is TRBJ2-6, with D possibly being TRBD1 or TRBD2 (6 bases each). CDR3 length: 14 amino acids. Germline V gives CDR1 SEHNR, CDR2 FQNEAQ (reference sequence). V was clipped by 4 bases and J by 8 bases, with 12 bases between them. The CDR3 reads CASSSGAYSNVLTF. The DNA for the CDR3 is TGTGCCAGCAGCTCGGGGGCCTACTCCAACGTCCTGACTTTC.

The V gene is TRBV10-3, the J gene TRBJ1-6; tentative D call: TRBD1 (5 bases). Trimming left V 0 bases short and J 8 bases short, with 11 bases between. The germline CDR1 and CDR2 sequences are ENHRY and SYGVKD. The CDR3 is 15 amino acids. The CDR3 coding sequence is TGTGCCATCAGTGAGTCGGGGCGGGGAGATTCACCCCTCCACTTT. This translates into CAISESGRGDSPLHF.

This clone was recorded once. The chain uses TRBV6-5 and TRBJ2-1, with 14 bases fitting TRBD2. Germline lookup yields CDR1 MNHEY and CDR2 SVGAGI. Trimming took 6 bases from V and 9 from J; bases not matched to a gene: 7. CDR3 length: 15 residues. The CDR3 region is CASSSGTSGSSEQFF. The CDR3, as DNA: TGTGCCAGCAGCTCCGGGACTAGCGGGAGCAGTGAGCAGTTCTTC.

The chain recombines TRBV19 with TRBJ2-1; 13 positions agree with TRBD2. This CDR3 is built from 16 residues. Germline V gene data show CDR1 as LNHDA and CDR2 as SQIVND (reference sequence). With 2 bases clipped from V and 4 bases from J, the junction kept 2 bases outside the gene matches. Here the CDR3 reads CASSILGLAGYNEQFF. CDR3 bases: TGTGCCAGTAGTATATTGGGACTAGCGGGATACAATGAGCAGTTCTTC.